This TCR beta chain was sequenced during a study of early T cells in non-severe SARS-CoV-2 infection. Findings of the study overall: Reliance on VDJdb matching favored anti-spike CD8 responses; private and CD4 specificities were missed.

With regard to this clonotype: Antigen unknown. A read error may produce the germline difference seen at one junction end.

From germline, CDR1 is SEHNR and CDR2 FQNEAQ (reference sequence). This CDR3 spans 13 amino acids. From the 5' RACE reads, TCRdb called clonotypes with MiXCR, one entry per CDR3 protein. The table records tens of thousands of distinct CDR3 sequences, around 6.8% of them present only once. This chain joins TRBV7-9 and TRBJ2-3; D is ambiguous. The sample was whole blood. This receptor was taken from an adult who was a healthcare worker with PCR-confirmed SARS-CoV-2 infection or an uninfected control (not recorded which). CDR3 in amino acids: CAGSFGHTDTQYF. CDR3 bases: TGTGCCGGCAGCTTTGGCCACACAGATACGCAGTATTTT.